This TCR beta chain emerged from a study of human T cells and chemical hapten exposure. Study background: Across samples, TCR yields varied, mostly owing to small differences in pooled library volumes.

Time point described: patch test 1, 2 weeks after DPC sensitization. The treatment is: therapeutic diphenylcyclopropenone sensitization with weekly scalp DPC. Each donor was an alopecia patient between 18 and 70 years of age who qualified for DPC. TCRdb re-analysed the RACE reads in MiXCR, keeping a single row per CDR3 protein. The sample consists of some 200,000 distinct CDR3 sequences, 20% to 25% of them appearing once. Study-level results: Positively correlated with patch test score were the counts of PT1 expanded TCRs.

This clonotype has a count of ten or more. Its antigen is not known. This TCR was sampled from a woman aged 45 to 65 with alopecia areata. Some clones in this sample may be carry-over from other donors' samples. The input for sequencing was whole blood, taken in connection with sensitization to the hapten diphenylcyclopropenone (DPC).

For the CDR3, the DNA is TGTGCCAGCAGCCAAACGCCGGCCAGGGCCCAGTACTTC. The encoded protein is CASSQTPARAQYF. This chain uses TRBV3-1 with TRBJ2-5, with D perhaps matching TRBD1 (5 bases). V was clipped by 2 bases and J by 9 bases, with 13 bases between them. The CDR3 covers 13 residues. From germline, CDR1 is LGHDT and CDR2 YNNKEL (reference sequence).